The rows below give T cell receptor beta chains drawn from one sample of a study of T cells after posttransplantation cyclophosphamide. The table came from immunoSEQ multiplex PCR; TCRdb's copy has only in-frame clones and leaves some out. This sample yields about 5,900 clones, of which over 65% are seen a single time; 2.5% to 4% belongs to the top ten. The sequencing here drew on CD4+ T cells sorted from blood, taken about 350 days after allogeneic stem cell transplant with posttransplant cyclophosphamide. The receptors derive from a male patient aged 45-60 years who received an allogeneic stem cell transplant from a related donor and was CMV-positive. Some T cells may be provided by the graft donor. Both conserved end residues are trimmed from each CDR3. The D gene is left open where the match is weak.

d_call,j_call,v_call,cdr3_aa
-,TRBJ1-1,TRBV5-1,ASSSMKGGIAEAF
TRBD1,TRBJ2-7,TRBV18,ASSTSRTGTYEQY
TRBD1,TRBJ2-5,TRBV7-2,ASSSQTGGLETQY
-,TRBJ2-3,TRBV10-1,ASKTKDATIPDTQY
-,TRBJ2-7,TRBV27,ASSHSGGDIEQY
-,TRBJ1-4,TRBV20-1,SATREKLF
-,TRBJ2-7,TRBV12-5,ASGGGWEQY
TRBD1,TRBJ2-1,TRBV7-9,ASSLGQGPYNEQF
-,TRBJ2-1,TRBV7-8,ASSLARSANEQF
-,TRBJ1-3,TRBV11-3,ASSLGANTIY
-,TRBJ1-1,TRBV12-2,ASRLARQGRTEAF
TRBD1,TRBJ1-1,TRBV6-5,ASSYSLGTGEAF
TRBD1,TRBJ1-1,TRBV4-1,ASSQSGTANEAF
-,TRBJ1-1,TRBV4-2,ASSHQQGRENTEAF
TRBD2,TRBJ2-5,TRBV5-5,ASSALAGGGETQY
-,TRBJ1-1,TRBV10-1,ASSEFMNTEAF
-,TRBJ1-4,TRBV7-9,ASSLYRGTEKLF
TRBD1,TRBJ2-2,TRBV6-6,ASRQTGANTGELF
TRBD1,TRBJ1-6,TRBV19,ASSALSGTAYNSPLH
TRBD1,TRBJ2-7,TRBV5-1,ASSFRDRSYEQY
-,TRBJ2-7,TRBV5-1,ASSLLSDSYEQY
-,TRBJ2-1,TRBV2,ASSEDPHTGYNEQF
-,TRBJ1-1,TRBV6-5,ASSPQPAQPEAF
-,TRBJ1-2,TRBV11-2,ASSLDQVDTGYT
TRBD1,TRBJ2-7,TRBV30,AGGQGSYEQY
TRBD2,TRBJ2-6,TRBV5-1,ASSLYRGLAGGPTSGANVLT
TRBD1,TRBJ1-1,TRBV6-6,ASSGQGNTEAF
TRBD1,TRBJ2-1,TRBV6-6,ASSPRTGKPTEQF
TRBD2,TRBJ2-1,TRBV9,ASSVGQLAKQF
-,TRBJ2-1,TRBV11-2,ASSLTQGSYNEQF
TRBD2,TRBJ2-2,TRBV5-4,ASSYPGLANTGELF
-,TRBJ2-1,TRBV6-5,ASRGVGDNEQF
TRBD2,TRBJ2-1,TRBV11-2,ASSRLAGFDEQF
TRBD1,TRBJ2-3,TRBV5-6,ASSLGTETDTQY
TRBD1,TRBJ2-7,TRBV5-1,ASSRTLTGGAYEQY
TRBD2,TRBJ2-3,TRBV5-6,ASSSSGGSTDTQY